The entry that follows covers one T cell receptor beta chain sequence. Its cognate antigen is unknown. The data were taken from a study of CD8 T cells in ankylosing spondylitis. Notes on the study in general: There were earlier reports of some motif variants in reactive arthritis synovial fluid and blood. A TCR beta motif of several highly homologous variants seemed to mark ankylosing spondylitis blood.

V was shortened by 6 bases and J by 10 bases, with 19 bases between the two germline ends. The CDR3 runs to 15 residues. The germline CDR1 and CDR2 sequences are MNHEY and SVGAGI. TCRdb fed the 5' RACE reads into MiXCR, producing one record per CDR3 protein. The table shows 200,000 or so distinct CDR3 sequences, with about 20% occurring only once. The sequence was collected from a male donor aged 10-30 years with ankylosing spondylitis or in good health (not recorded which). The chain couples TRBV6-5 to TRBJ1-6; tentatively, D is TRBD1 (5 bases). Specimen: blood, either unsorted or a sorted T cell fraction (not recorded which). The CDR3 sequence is CASRTTTGRGSPLHF. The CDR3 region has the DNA TGTGCCAGCAGAACTACGACGGGACGAGGGTCACCCCTCCACTTT.